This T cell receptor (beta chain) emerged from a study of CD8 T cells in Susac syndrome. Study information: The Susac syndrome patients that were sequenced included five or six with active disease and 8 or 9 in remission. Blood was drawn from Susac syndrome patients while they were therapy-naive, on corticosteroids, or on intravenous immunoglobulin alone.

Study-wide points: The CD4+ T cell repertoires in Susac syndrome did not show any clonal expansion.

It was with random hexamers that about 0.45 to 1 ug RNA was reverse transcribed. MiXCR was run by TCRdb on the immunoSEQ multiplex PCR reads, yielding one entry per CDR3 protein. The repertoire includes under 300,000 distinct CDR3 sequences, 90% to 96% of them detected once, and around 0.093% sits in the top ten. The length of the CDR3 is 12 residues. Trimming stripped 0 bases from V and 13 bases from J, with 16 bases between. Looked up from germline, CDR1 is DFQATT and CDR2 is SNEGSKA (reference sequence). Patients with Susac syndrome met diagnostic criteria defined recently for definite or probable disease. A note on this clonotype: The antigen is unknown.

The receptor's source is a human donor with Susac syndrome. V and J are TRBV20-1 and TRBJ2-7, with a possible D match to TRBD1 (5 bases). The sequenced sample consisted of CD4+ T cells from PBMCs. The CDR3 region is CSARDQGSHYYF. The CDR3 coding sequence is TGCAGTGCTAGAGATCAGGGCAGCCACTACTACTTC.